The 27 T cell receptor beta chains listed next were all sequenced from one sample in a study of T cell clones after liver transplantation. The protocol was immunoSEQ multiplex PCR, while the TCRdb copy is restricted to in-frame clones and leaves out a portion. The data contain about 15,000 clones, 80% to 95% of them seen just once; the ten biggest clones take up around half. Sequencing used CD8+ T cells from blood, obtained before liver transplant. Source of these receptors: a human donor who received a liver transplant.

This chain connects TRBV5-6 to TRBJ2-7; D assignment may be TRBD1 or TRBD2 (5 bases each). Germline CDR1 SGHDT, CDR2 YYEEEE. The length of the CDR3 is 13 residues. Deletions cut 4 bases from V and 7 bases from J, with 15 bases between. CDR3 DNA sequence: TGTGCCAGCAGCCCTGGGGGTTCTTGGGAGCAGTACTTC. This gives the protein CASSPGGSWEQYF. The whole variable domain, remainder taken from reference TRBV5-6 and TRBJ2-7, is DAGVTQSPTHLIKTRGQQVTLRCSPKSGHDTVSWYQQALGQGPQFIFQYYEEEERQRGNFPDRFSGHQFPNYSSELNVNALLLGDSALYLCASSPGGSWEQYFGPGTRLTVT.

The chain uses TRBV4-1 and TRBJ1-6; no clear D gene. The V end was cut by 3 bases, the J end by 0 bases, with 9 bases between. Germline CDR1 MGHRA, CDR2 YSYEKL. The CDR3 is 16 amino acids. The chain's CDR3 is CASSHQAGSYNSPLHF. The CDR3, as DNA: TGCGCCAGCAGCCACCAAGCGGGCTCCTATAATTCACCCCTCCACTTT.

The sample holds one count of this clone. The rearrangement links TRBV6-5 to TRBJ1-4; no clear D gene. V lost 2 bases and J 5 bases, leaving 9 bases between the germline ends. This CDR3 comprises 14 residues. Per the germline V gene, CDR1 is MNHEY and CDR2 is SVGAGI. The CDR3 loop is CASSYPGRNEKLFF. Written as DNA, the CDR3 is TGTGCCAGCAGTTACCCCGGAAGGAATGAAAAACTGTTTTTT.

V usage is TRBV7-6 and J usage is TRBJ2-1; 12 bases match TRBD2. The germline V gene has CDR1 SGHVS and CDR2 FNYEAQ. V lost 5 bases, J lost 10 bases, and 9 bases stayed unmatched. The CDR3 is 15 amino acids. CDR3: CASSRTGLAGNEQFF. The CDR3 DNA is TGTGCCAGCAGCCGTACCGGACTAGCGGGAAACGAGCAGTTCTTC.

The V gene is TRBV7-2, the J gene TRBJ1-1; 9 bases are shared with TRBD1. The CDR3 has 14 amino acids. With V trimmed by 4 bases and J by 11 bases, 11 bases remained unmatched. Germline V lookup: CDR1 SGHTA, CDR2 FQGNSA. CDR3 nucleotide sequence: TGTGCCAGCAGCTCGTCTCCGGGACAGGGTGAGGCTTTCTTT. Its protein product is CASSSSPGQGEAFF.

The rearrangement uses TRBV9 and TRBJ2-1; 10 positions match TRBD2. The CDR3 loop spans 15 amino acids. Germline CDR1 SGDLS, CDR2 YYNGEE. V shed 3 bases, J shed 7 bases, and the junction held 7 bases outside the gene matches. CDR3 coding DNA: TGTGCCAGCAGCGAATTCTTGACTAGCGGGAATGAGCAGTTCTTC. Translated, it gives CASSEFLTSGNEQFF.

The J gene is TRBJ2-7, the V gene TRBV14; unclear D gene. Trimming pared 1 base from V and 4 bases from J, leaving 11 bases between. In germline, CDR1 is SGHDN, CDR2 FVKESK. This CDR3 comprises 14 residues. CDR3 loop: CASSQVSSNYEQYF. For the CDR3, the DNA is TGTGCCAGCAGCCAAGTAAGCAGCAATTACGAGCAGTACTTC.

The rearrangement joins TRBV10-2 to TRBJ1-5; perhaps TRBD1 as D (5 bases). Trimming shortened V by 3 bases and J by 7 bases, and 7 bases separated the two germline ends. The CDR3 has 12 residues. CDR1 and CDR2 from the germline V gene are WSHSY and SAAADI. The CDR3 bases are TGCGCCAGCAGTGATGGGGGACAGCCCCAGCATTTT. It is translated as CASSDGGQPQHF.

For this clone: The junction departs from germline at one end; a sequencing error may be responsible. This rearrangement joins TRBV10-3 to TRBJ2-7, with 9 bases that match TRBD1. The length of the CDR3 is 13 residues. Per germline, CDR1 ENHRY and CDR2 SYGVKD. This CDR3 reads CAISKDWGDRVIF. Here the CDR3 DNA reads TGTGCCATCAGTAAAGACTGGGGGGACAGGGTCATATTC.

The chain employs TRBV7-9 and TRBJ2-3; D uncertain. V was trimmed by 4 bases and J by 6 bases, leaving 11 bases between them. Germline-derived CDR1 and CDR2 are SEHNR and FQNEAQ (reference sequence). This CDR3 is 13 amino acids long. CDR3 nucleotide sequence: TGTGCCAGCAGCTGGACCATAGGCGATACGCAGTATTTT. Translated: CASSWTIGDTQYF.

This rearrangement joins TRBV29-1 to TRBJ1-2, with 7 bases identical to TRBD1. The CDR3 consists of 13 residues. J gave up 4 bases and V 3 bases, and 5 bases lay outside the gene matches. Germline V gene data show CDR1 as SQVTM and CDR2 as ANQGSEA. The CDR3 nucleotides are TGCAGCGTTGAGCCGACAGGGAGCTATGGCTACACCTTC. It encodes CSVEPTGSYGYTF.

V usage is TRBV27 and J usage is TRBJ1-1; 8 nucleotides match TRBD1. With V trimmed by 1 base and J by 6 bases, 4 bases remained unmatched. CDR1 and CDR2 from the germline V gene are MNHEY and SMNVEV (reference sequence). This CDR3 is built from 14 residues. CDR3 amino acids: CASSLFQGAPEAFF. The CDR3 nucleotides are TGTGCCAGCAGTTTATTCCAGGGGGCACCTGAAGCTTTCTTT.

CDR3 coding DNA: TGTGCCATCATGAGGGACAGGGTCGGGTGCGCCAAAAACATTCAGTACTTC. Translation gives CAIMRDRVGCAKNIQYF. The rearrangement uses TRBV4-2 and TRBJ2-4; TRBD1 matches at 9 bases. This CDR3 contains 17 residues. From germline, CDR1 is LGHNA and CDR2 YNFKEQ. V shed 10 bases, J shed 1 base, and the junction held 14 bases outside the gene matches.

The V gene is TRBV9, the J gene TRBJ2-7, with TRBD1 matching over 11 bases. With V trimmed by 4 bases and J by 7 bases, 7 bases remained unmatched. CDR3 length: 14 residues. CDR1 and CDR2 from the germline V gene are SGDLS and YYNGEE. The CDR3 region is CASSPWTGGGEQYF. DNA of the CDR3: TGTGCCAGCAGCCCCTGGACAGGGGGCGGAGAGCAGTACTTC.

The chain employs TRBV2 and TRBJ1-1; D perhaps matches TRBD1 (5 bases). The ends were cut back, 8 bases at V and 9 bases at J, with 10 bases in the middle. The CDR3 covers 10 residues. Germline CDR1 SNHLY, CDR2 FYNNEI. CDR3 sequence: CASFVGQAFF. CDR3 nucleotide sequence: TGTGCCAGCTTTGTGGGGCAAGCTTTCTTT.

This clone appeared a few times. This chain joins TRBV2 and TRBJ2-1; 14 bases are a match to TRBD2. The germline V gene has CDR1 SNHLY and CDR2 FYNNEI. This CDR3 is built from 17 residues. V gave up 7 bases and J gave up 4 bases; unmatched junction bases: 9. CDR3 amino acids: CASTGLAGAFPYNEQFF. The CDR3 nucleotides are TGTGCCAGCACGGGACTAGCGGGAGCTTTCCCATACAATGAGCAGTTCTTC.

Notes on this clone: One end of the junction varies from germline; a read error may be responsible. The gene calls are TRBV27 and TRBJ1-5, with D maybe TRBD1 (6 bases). The CDR3 runs to 15 residues. The germline V gene encodes CDR1 MNHEY and CDR2 SMNVEV (reference sequence). In nucleotides, the CDR3 is TGTGTCAGCAGTTTGGGGGCAGGAGTCAATCAGCCCCAGCATTTT. It codes for CVSSLGAGVNQPQHF.

The rearrangement uses TRBV6-1 and TRBJ2-2; 8 nucleotides line up with TRBD2. V shed 3 bases and J 7 bases; nucleotides not matched to a gene: 7. This CDR3 spans 15 amino acids. Germline V gives CDR1 MNHNS, CDR2 SASEGT. CDR3 amino acids: CASSEGAGAGGELFF. The CDR3 DNA reads as TGTGCCAGCAGTGAGGGAGCGGGAGCGGGCGGGGAGCTGTTTTTT.

V is TRBV7-9 and J is TRBJ2-7, with 12 bases that match TRBD2. V lost 5 bases and J lost 7; bases outside the gene matches: 18. Germline V gene sequence: CDR1 SEHNR, CDR2 FQNEAQ (reference sequence). The CDR3 is 18 residues long. The CDR3 DNA reads as TGTGCCAGCAGCACGGTAAGGACTAGCGGGACAGCTGTACGGGAGCAGTACTTC. It specifies CASSTVRTSGTAVREQYF.

This clone appeared a single time. The chain links TRBV19 to TRBJ1-1; D remains unclear. This CDR3 contains 13 residues. Trimming took off 4 bases at V and 1 base at J, with 7 bases between the two ends. Germline assignment: CDR1 LNHDA and CDR2 SQIVND (reference sequence). The CDR3 DNA is TGTGCCAGTAGTACCTGGAAGAACACTGAAGCTTTCTTT. This encodes CASSTWKNTEAFF.

V usage is TRBV11-2 and J usage is TRBJ2-5; 10 nucleotides agree with TRBD2. The CDR3 has 15 residues. Looked up from germline, CDR1 is SGHAT and CDR2 is FQNNGV. The ends lost 6 bases at V and 5 bases at J; junction bases unmatched: 9. This CDR3 is CASSYLAGVAETQYF. The CDR3, as DNA: TGTGCCAGCAGTTACCTAGCGGGAGTCGCCGAGACCCAGTACTTC.

The sample holds a few counts of this clone. J is TRBJ2-5 and V is TRBV7-2; 9 bases match TRBD2. The CDR3 covers 16 residues. Germline CDR1 and CDR2: SGHTA and FQGNSA. V gave up 5 bases and J gave up 7 bases; unmatched junction bases: 14. The CDR3 sequence is CASSLHSGSVHGTQYF. The DNA for the CDR3 is TGTGCCAGCAGCCTCCATAGCGGGAGCGTCCACGGGACCCAGTACTTC.

The V call is TRBV4-1, the J call TRBJ2-1; D possibly corresponds to TRBD1 (6 bases). Germline V gene sequence: CDR1 MGHRA, CDR2 YSYEKL. Trimming removed 1 base at V and 8 bases at J, with 12 bases between. CDR3 size: 14 residues. CDR3 sequence reads: CASSQVRQEDEQFF. DNA of the CDR3: TGCGCCAGCAGCCAAGTGCGACAGGAGGATGAGCAGTTCTTC.

The chain recombines TRBV9 with TRBJ2-3; 16 positions match TRBD2. CDR3 length: 16 residues. V was pared by 5 bases and J by 4 bases, with 4 bases of the junction left unmatched. Germline V gene lookup returns CDR1 SGDLS and CDR2 YYNGEE. CDR3 coding DNA: TGTGCCAGCAGGGGACTAGCGGGAGGGCCATCAGATACGCAGTATTTT. Its protein product is CASRGLAGGPSDTQYF.

The chain has TRBV11-3 and TRBJ2-7, with TRBD2 matching 8 bases. CDR3 length: 13 amino acids. Germline V gene lookup returns CDR1 SGHNT and CDR2 YENEEA. V was pared by 5 bases and J by 7 bases, with 7 bases of the junction left unmatched. The DNA of the CDR3 is TGTGCCAGCAGCGCGGGACTAGGGGGTGAGCAGTACTTC. Its translation: CASSAGLGGEQYF. Complete variable domain (other parts from reference TRBV11-3 and TRBJ2-7): EAGVVQSPRYKIIEKKQPVAFWCNPISGHNTLYWYLQNLGQGPELLIRYENEEAVDDSQLPKDRFSAERLKGVDSTLKIQPAELGDSAVYLCASSAGLGGEQYFGPGTRLTVT.

In the case of this clone: One end of the junction varies from germline; a read error may be responsible. The chain combines TRBV12-5 with TRBJ2-1; D may be TRBD1 (5 bases). The CDR3 runs 17 residues. Germline-derived CDR1 and CDR2 are LGHNT and FRNRAP. The CDR3 here is CASGLIIRAGSFNEQFF. The CDR3 nucleotides read TGTGCTAGTGGTTTGATAATTAGGGCAGGGTCCTTCAATGAGCAGTTCTTC.

This clone was counted once. The chain carries TRBV7-9 and TRBJ2-3; D gene unclear. The CDR3 extends over 12 amino acids. The germline gives CDR1 SEHNR, CDR2 FQNEAQ (reference sequence). The V and J ends lost 2 bases and 6 bases respectively, with 6 bases between them. The CDR3 loop reads CASSLYGDTQYF. CDR3 nucleotides: TGTGCCAGCAGCTTATATGGGGATACGCAGTATTTT.